This T cell receptor beta chain stems from a study of blood T cell repertoires in COVID-19. Whole-study context: Acute-phase and convalescent COVID-19 samples originated in the United States, Italy and Spain.

Adults between roughly 18 and 89 years of age took part from fewer than 30 US areas. The protocol was immunoSEQ multiplex PCR, while the TCRdb copy is restricted to in-frame clones and leaves out a portion. The profile covers about 190,000 clones, with about 84% appearing a single time and around 6% taken by the ten largest. In germline, CDR1 is MNHEY, CDR2 SMNVEV (reference sequence). The CDR3 has 13 amino acids. Trimming took 0 bases from V and 7 from J, leaving 10 bases between them. The receptor's source is a man aged 40-55 years with acute COVID-19. The sequenced sample was PBMCs or T cells enriched from blood (not recorded which). The chain uses TRBV27 and TRBJ2-7; possible D gene TRBD2, 6 bases. In DNA, the CDR3 is TGTGCCAGCAGTTTATCGACTAGGAGGGAGCAGTACTTC. This codes for CASSLSTRREQYF.